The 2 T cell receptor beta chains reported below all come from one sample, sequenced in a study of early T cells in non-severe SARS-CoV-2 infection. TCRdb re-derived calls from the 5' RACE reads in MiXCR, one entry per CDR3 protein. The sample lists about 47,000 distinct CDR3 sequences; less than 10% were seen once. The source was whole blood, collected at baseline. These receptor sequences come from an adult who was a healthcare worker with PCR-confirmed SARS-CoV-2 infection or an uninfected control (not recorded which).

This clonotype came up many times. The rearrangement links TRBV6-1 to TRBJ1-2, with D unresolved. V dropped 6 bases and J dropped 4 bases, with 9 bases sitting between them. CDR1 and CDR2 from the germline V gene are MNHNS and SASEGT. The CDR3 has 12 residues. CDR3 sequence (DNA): TGTGCCAGCAGCCCCGGTCTCTATGGCTACACCTTC. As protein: CASSPGLYGYTF.

CDR3 amino acids: CSVEKSAGRTEAFF. CDR3 coding DNA: TGCAGCGTTGAAAAAAGTGCAGGGAGGACTGAAGCTTTCTTT. The rearrangement links TRBV29-1 to TRBJ1-1; weak D call: TRBD1 (5 bases). In germline, CDR1 is SQVTM, CDR2 ANQGSEA. The CDR3 loop spans 14 amino acids. Trimming shortened V by 2 bases and J by 5 bases, and 15 bases separated the two germline ends.